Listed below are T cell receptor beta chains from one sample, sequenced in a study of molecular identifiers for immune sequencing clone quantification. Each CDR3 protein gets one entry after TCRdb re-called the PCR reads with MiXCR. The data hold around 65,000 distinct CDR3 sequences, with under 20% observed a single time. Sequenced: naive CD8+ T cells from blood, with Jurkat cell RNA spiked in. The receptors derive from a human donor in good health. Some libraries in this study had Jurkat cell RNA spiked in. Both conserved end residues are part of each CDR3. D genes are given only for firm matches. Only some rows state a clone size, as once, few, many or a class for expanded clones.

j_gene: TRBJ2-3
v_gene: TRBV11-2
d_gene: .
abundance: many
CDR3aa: CATRTFTPDTQYF
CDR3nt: TGTGCCACCCGGACCTTTACCCCAGATACGCAGTATTTT

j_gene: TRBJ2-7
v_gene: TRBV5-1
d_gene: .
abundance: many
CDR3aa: CASSLVPAAYEQYF
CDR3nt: TGCGCCAGCAGCTTGGTTCCAGCCGCCTACGAGCAGTACTTC

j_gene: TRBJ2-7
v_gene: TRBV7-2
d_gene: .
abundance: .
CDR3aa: CASSFFGELYEQYF
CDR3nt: TGTGCCAGCAGCTTCTTCGGCGAATTATACGAGCAGTACTTC

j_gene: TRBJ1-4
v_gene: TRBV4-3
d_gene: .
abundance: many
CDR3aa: CASSQDVQGVTNEKLFF
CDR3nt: TGCGCCAGCAGCCAAGATGTCCAAGGGGTCACTAATGAAAAACTGTTTTTT

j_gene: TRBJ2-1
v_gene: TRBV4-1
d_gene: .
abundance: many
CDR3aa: CASSQVGADNEQFF
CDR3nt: TGCGCCAGCAGCCAAGTGGGGGCGGACAATGAGCAGTTCTTC

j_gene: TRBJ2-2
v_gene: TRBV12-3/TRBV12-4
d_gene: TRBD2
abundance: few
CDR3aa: CANSFEIAGTGELFF
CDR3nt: TGTGCCAACAGTTTCGAGATAGCGGGAACCGGGGAGCTGTTTTTT

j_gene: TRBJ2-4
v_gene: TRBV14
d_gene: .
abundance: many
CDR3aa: CASSQDLRIQYF
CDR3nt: TGTGCCAGCAGCCAAGATCTGCGCATTCAGTACTTC

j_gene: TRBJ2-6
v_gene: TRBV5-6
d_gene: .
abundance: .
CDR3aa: CASSLDRYTGANVLTF
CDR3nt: TGTGCTAGCAGCTTGGATCGGTACACTGGGGCCAACGTCCTGACTTTC

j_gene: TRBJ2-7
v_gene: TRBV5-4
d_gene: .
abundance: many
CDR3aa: CASSSGNYEQYF
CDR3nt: TGTGCCAGCAGCTCAGGGAACTACGAGCAGTACTTC

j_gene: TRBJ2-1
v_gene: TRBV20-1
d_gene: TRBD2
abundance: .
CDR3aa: CSARSGLAAYNGQFF
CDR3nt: TGCAGTGCTAGATCGGGACTAGCGGCCTACAATGGGCAGTTCTTC

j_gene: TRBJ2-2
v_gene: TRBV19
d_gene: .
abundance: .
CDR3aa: CASSVRRMNTGELFF
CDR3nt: TGTGCCAGTAGTGTCAGACGGATGAACACCGGGGAGCTGTTTTTT

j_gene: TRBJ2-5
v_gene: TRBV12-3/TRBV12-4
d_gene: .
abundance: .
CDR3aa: CASSSPQGKETQYF
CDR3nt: TGTGCCAGCAGTTCGCCTCAGGGGAAAGAGACCCAGTACTTC

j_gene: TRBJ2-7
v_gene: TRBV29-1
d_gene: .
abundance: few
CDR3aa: CSVEGRDSYEQYF
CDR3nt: TGCAGCGTTGAAGGGCGGGACAGCTACGAGCAGTACTTC

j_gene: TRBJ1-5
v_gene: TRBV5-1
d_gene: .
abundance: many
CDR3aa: CASSLSGLDINQPQHF
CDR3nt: TGCGCCAGCAGCCTCAGCGGTTTAGATATCAATCAGCCCCAGCATTTT

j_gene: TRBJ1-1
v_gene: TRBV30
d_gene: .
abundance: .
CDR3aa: CAWTLGGNTEAFF
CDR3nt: TGTGCCTGGACTTTGGGGGGAAACACTGAAGCTTTCTTT

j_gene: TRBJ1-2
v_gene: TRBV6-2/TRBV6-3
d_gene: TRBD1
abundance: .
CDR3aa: CASSSTGGAYGYTF
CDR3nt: TGTGCCAGCAGTTCGACAGGGGGCGCGTATGGCTACACCTTC

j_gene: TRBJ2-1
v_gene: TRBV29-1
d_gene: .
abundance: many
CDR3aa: CSVEKGVLVDNEQFF
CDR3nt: TGCAGCGTTGAAAAGGGGGTACTAGTAGACAATGAGCAGTTCTTC

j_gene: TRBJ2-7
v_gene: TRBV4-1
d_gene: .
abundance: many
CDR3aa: CASSLGSQGGFYEQYF
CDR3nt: TGCGCCAGCAGCCTAGGGAGCCAGGGGGGTTTCTACGAGCAGTACTTC

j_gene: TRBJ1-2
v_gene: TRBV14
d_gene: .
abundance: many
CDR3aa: CASSLGHNYGYTF
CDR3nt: TGTGCCAGCAGCCTTGGGCATAACTATGGCTACACCTTC

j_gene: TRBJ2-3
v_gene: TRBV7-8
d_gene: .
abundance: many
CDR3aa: CASSSHPSYADTQYF
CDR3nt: TGTGCCAGCAGCTCGCACCCTAGCTACGCCGATACGCAGTATTTT

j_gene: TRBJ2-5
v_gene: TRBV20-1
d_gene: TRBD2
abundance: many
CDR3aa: CSAAGTSGIPPGETQYF
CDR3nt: TGCAGTGCTGCCGGGACTAGCGGGATCCCCCCAGGAGAGACCCAGTACTTC

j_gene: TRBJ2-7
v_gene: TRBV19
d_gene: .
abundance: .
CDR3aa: CASSIPGEEQYF
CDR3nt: TGTGCCAGTAGTATCCCAGGGGAGGAGCAGTACTTC

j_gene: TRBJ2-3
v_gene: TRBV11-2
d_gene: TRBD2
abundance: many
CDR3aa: CASSPSGSSTDTQYF
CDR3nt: TGTGCCAGCAGTCCTAGCGGTTCTAGCACAGATACGCAGTATTTT

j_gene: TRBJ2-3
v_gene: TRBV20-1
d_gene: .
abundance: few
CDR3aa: CSARFPLAQYF
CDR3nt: TGCAGTGCTAGGTTCCCGCTAGCGCAGTATTTT

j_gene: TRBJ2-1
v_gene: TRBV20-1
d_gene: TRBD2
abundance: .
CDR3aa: CSARDLGSGRALRGLEQFF
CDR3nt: TGCAGTGCTAGAGATCTTGGTAGCGGGAGGGCCTTGCGGGGTCTTGAGCAGTTCTTC

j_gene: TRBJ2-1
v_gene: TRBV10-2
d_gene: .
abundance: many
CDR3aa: CASSESRYNEQFF
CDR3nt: TGCGCCAGCAGTGAGTCGAGATATAATGAGCAGTTCTTC

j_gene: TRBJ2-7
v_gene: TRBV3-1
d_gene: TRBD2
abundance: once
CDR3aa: CASSQAPRGTYEQYF
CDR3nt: TGTGCCAGCAGCCAAGCACCGCGGGGGACCTACGAGCAGTACTTC

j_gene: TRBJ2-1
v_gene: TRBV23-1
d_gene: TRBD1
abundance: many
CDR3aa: CASSYRDRGLISSYNEQFF
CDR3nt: TGCGCCAGCAGTTACCGGGACAGGGGCCTAATTAGCTCCTACAATGAGCAGTTCTTC

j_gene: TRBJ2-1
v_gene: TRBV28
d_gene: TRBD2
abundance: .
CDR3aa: CASRLAGEDNEQFF
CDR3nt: TGTGCCAGCAGACTAGCGGGGGAAGACAATGAGCAGTTCTTC

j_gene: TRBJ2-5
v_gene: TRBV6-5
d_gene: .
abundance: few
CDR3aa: CASSYNRYQETQYF
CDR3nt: TGTGCCAGCAGTTACAACCGGTACCAAGAGACCCAGTACTTC

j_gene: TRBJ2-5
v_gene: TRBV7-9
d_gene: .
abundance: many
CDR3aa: CASSFKGPQETQYF
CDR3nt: TGTGCCAGCAGCTTTAAGGGGCCCCAAGAGACCCAGTACTTC

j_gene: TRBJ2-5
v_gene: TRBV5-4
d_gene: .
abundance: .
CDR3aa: CASSRGEQETQYF
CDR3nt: TGTGCCAGCAGCCGAGGGGAACAAGAGACCCAGTACTTC

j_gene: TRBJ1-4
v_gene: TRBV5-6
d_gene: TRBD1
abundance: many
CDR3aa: CASRIGQGGIPEKLFF
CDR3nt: TGTGCCAGCAGGATCGGACAGGGTGGGATTCCTGAAAAACTGTTTTTT

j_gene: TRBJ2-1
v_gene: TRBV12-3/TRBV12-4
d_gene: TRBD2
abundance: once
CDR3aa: CASSPLAGGIDEQFF
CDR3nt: TGCGCCAGCAGCCCCCTTGCGGGAGGGATCGATGAGCAGTTCTTC

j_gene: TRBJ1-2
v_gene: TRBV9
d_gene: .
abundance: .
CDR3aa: CASSVGQVISSFGYTF
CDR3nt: TGCGCCAGCAGCGTAGGGCAGGTCATTTCATCCTTTGGCTACACCTTC

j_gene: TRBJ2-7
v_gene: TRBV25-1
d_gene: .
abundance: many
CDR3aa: CASSDRGSPSYEQYF
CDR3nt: TGTGCCAGCAGTGACCGCGGGTCCCCCTCCTACGAGCAGTACTTC

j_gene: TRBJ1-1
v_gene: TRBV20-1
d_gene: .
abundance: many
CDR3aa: CSAKRHRQNMNTEAFF
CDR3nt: TGCAGTGCTAAGAGACATAGGCAGAATATGAACACTGAAGCTTTCTTT

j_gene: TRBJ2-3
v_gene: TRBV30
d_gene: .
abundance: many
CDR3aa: CAWSASSSTDTQYF
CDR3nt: TGTGCCTGGAGTGCAAGTTCTAGCACAGATACGCAGTATTTT

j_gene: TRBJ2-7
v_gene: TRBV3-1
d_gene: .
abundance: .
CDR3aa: CVSSLGATHEQYF
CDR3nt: TGTGTCAGCAGCCTCGGGGCCACCCACGAGCAGTACTTC

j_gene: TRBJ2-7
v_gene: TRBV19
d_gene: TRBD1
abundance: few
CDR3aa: CASSIDQGAYEQYF
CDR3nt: TGTGCCAGTAGTATAGATCAGGGGGCCTACGAGCAGTACTTC